This T cell receptor (beta chain) was profiled in a study of T-cell reconstitution after alpha-beta-depleted transplantation in children. This CDR3 is built from 14 residues. The V end lost 3 bases, the J end lost 2 bases, and 11 bases lay between the germline ends. This clonotype was counted at least ten times. Preparing the TCRbeta library involved the use of unique molecular identifiers. TCRdb redid the calling of the PCR reads with MiXCR, one entry per CDR3 protein. The table includes 190,000 or so distinct CDR3 sequences, roughly 6.8% detected once. The V call is TRBV12-3 or TRBV12-4, the J call TRBJ2-7; possible D gene TRBD2, 6 bases. This sequence originates from a human donor who donated a stem cell graft to a child with Wiskott-Aldrich syndrome. The material sequenced was PBMCs from the stem cell graft donor, taken from the stem cell graft. The CDR3 DNA is TGTGCCAGCAGTTTGACTAGTTTGGCCTACGAGCAGTACTTC. This codes for CASSLTSLAYEQYF.